This T cell receptor beta chain was identified during a study of cytomegalovirus exposure and HLA in healthy donors. As for the study in general: Of several hundred genotyped donors, roughly 76% grouped in the Caucasian-associated ancestry cluster.

To note about this clone: Antigen: not known.

PCR involved 60 Vbeta and 13 Jbeta primers. Profiling relied on immunoSEQ multiplex PCR, and the TCRdb table lists in-frame clones only, not all of them. This table has 120,000 to 150,000 clones, about four fifths appearing once. General study findings and limits: Per a later analysis, 15,000 to 20,000 TCR beta sequences showed association with HLA alleles at 0.05 false discovery rate. Later analysis demonstrated an association between a missense DCLRE1C variant and TCR beta V- and J-gene trimming. Clonal expansion, a later analysis showed, was greater in HLA-associated TCR beta chains than in equally common others.

After removal of 5 bases from V and 3 bases from J, the junction contained 10 bases not matched to a gene. The CDR3 loop spans 16 amino acids. Germline CDR1 LNHDA, CDR2 SQIVND (reference sequence). The receptor was derived from a young man in good health and CMV-seronegative. The V call is TRBV19, the J call TRBJ1-5; 7 bases are shared with TRBD1. The specimen was PBMCs. The CDR3 is CASSARHRGHNQPQHF. The CDR3 DNA follows: TGTGCCAGTAGTGCGCGACACAGGGGACACAATCAGCCCCAGCATTTT.